This TCR beta chain was identified in a study of T-cell reconstitution after alpha-beta-depleted transplantation in children. Study results and limitations: It was newly produced T cells that mostly accounted for T-cell counts and diversity one year after transplant.

Library preparation (for TCRbeta) was performed with unique molecular identifiers. TCRdb reanalysed the PCR reads using MiXCR and keeps one entry per CDR3 protein. The table includes under 75,000 distinct CDR3 sequences, roughly 11% detected once. Germline lookup yields CDR1 SGHAT and CDR2 FQNNGV. The V end lost 5 bases, the J end lost 1 base, and 19 bases lay between the germline ends. This CDR3 comprises 17 residues. As concerns this clonotype: The antigen remains unidentified.

J is TRBJ2-3 and V is TRBV11-2; a weak D match, TRBD2 (6 bases). The TCR was taken from a boy younger than 18 with acute myeloid leukemia, due to receive a stem cell transplant. This specimen consisted of PBMCs, obtained before TCRalphabeta/CD19-depleted stem cell transplant. CDR3 loop: CASSRRSVGRGTDTQYF. The CDR3 DNA reads as TGTGCCAGCAGCCGGCGTTCAGTCGGGAGAGGCACAGATACGCAGTATTTT.